The rows below give T cell receptor beta chains drawn from one sample of a study of siplizumab effects on memory and regulatory T cells. Method: immunoSEQ multiplex PCR; TCRdb's copy keeps in-frame clones and lacks some. The data hold 100,000 or so clones, with 85% to 95% observed a single time. Sample: CD4+ T cells sorted from blood. The receptors originated from a human donor in good health. The CDR3 runs from the conserved cysteine through the conserved F or W. A D gene is named only where the DNA matches it firmly. Where a row states a size, it is once, few, many or the class of an expanded clone; other rows omit it.

d_call j_call v_call clone_size cdr3_aa cdr3_nt
- TRBJ1-1 TRBV6-5 few CASSRIRNTEAFF TGTGCCAGCAGCCGAATTAGGAACACTGAAGCTTTCTTT
- TRBJ2-3 TRBV12-5 - CASGPAGAPQGTQYF TGTGCTAGTGGTCCTGCGGGGGCCCCACAGGGTACGCAGTATTTT
- TRBJ1-1 TRBV6-5 - CASSERRGEAFF TGTGCCAGCAGTGAACGTAGAGGTGAAGCTTTCTTT
TRBD2 TRBJ2-7 TRBV7-2 - CASSLGPGLAIEQYF TGTGCCAGCAGCTTGGGCCCGGGACTAGCGATTGAGCAGTACTTC
- TRBJ1-1 TRBV30 - CAWRKGGLGGMEAFF TGTGCCTGGAGAAAGGGGGGGCTAGGTGGAATGGAAGCTTTCTTT
- TRBJ1-2 TRBV18 - CASSPTETNYGYTF TGTGCCAGCTCACCGACAGAGACTAACTATGGCTACACCTTC
TRBD1 TRBJ1-1 TRBV7-2 - CASSVDRWGTEAFF TGTGCCAGCAGCGTGGACAGGTGGGGGACTGAAGCTTTCTTT
TRBD1 TRBJ1-2 TRBV30 - CAWSGVTGFEGYTF TGTGCCTGGAGTGGGGTGACAGGGTTTGAAGGCTACACCTTC
- TRBJ2-1 TRBV12-5 - CASGQGPLQFF TGTGCTAGTGGTCAGGGACCCTTGCAGTTCTTC
TRBD1 TRBJ1-1 TRBV11-2 - CASSEKQGALTEAFF TGTGCCAGCAGCGAAAAACAGGGGGCGCTGACTGAAGCTTTCTTT
- TRBJ2-7 TRBV5-5 once CAGQRDTLSYEQYF TGTGCTGGACAAAGGGACACCCTGTCCTACGAGCAGTACTTC
TRBD2 TRBJ2-3 TRBV5-5 - CASSGVSGGADMDTQYF TGTGCCAGCAGCGGGGTTAGCGGGGGTGCTGATATGGATACGCAGTATTTT
- TRBJ1-1 TRBV18 - CASSPRQGDTEAFF TGTGCCAGCTCACCGAGGCAGGGAGACACTGAAGCTTTCTTT
TRBD1 TRBJ1-2 TRBV5-6 - CASSSGTVNYGYTF TGTGCCAGCAGCTCCGGGACAGTAAACTATGGCTACACCTTC
- TRBJ2-3 TRBV11-3 - CASSLDFWRGGTDTQYF TGTGCCAGCAGCTTAGACTTCTGGCGGGGTGGCACAGATACGCAGTATTTT
- TRBJ2-4 TRBV11-2 - CASSSAGQVGKNIQYF TGTGCCAGCAGCTCCGCCGGCCAAGTTGGCAAAAACATTCAGTACTTC
- TRBJ2-2 TRBV29-1 - CSVAEIFTGELFF TGCAGCGTTGCCGAGATCTTCACCGGGGAGCTGTTTTTT
- TRBJ2-7 TRBV6-5 - CASSRVPKSYEQYF TGTGCCAGCAGCAGGGTTCCAAAGTCCTACGAGCAGTACTTC
TRBD2 TRBJ2-1 TRBV6-4 - CASSEGAGGTPRFF TGTGCCAGCAGTGAAGGAGCGGGAGGGACCCCTCGGTTCTTC
- TRBJ1-4 TRBV28 - CASSPRTDYNEKLFF TGTGCCAGCAGTCCCCGGACCGACTATAATGAAAAACTGTTTTTT
- TRBJ1-6 TRBV6-6 - CASSSHRQYNSPLHF TGTGCCAGCAGTTCCCACAGGCAATATAATTCACCCCTCCACTTT
- TRBJ2-7 TRBV5-1 - CASSLALGESYEQYF TGCGCCAGCAGCTTGGCCCTGGGGGAGAGCTACGAGCAGTACTTC
- TRBJ2-7 TRBV18 - CASSRDSLGEQYF TGTGCCAGCTCACGGGACTCCTTGGGGGAGCAGTACTTC
- TRBJ1-3 TRBV19 - CASSIRQISGNTIYF TGTGCCAGTAGTATTCGACAGATCTCTGGAAACACCATATATTTT
- TRBJ1-1 TRBV5-6 once CASSPRTANTEAFF TGTGCCAGCAGTCCTCGGACAGCCAACACTGAAGCTTTCTTT
TRBD1 TRBJ2-2 TRBV15 - CATSRDGTVRGGELFF TGTGCCACCAGCAGAGATGGGACAGTTCGGGGTGGGGAGCTGTTTTTT
TRBD1 TRBJ2-7 TRBV19 - CASTVDRTSYEQYF TGTGCCAGTACCGTGGACAGGACCTCCTACGAGCAGTACTTC
- TRBJ1-1 TRBV5-1 once CASSLDLNTEAFF TGCGCCAGCAGCTTGGATCTGAACACTGAAGCTTTCTTT
TRBD1 TRBJ2-7 TRBV5-4 - CASSWTGNDEQYF TGTGCCAGCAGCTGGACAGGGAATGACGAGCAGTACTTC
TRBD2 TRBJ2-1 TRBV9 once CASSVSLAGVKNEQFF TGTGCCAGCAGCGTCTCCCTAGCGGGAGTAAAAAATGAGCAGTTCTTC
TRBD2 TRBJ2-1 TRBV10-3 - CAIKGTSGRVQGNEQFF TGTGCCATCAAAGGGACTAGCGGGAGGGTGCAGGGCAATGAGCAGTTCTTC
- TRBJ1-1 TRBV6-5 - CASSFDTEAFF TGTGCCAGCAGTTTCGACACTGAAGCTTTCTTT
- TRBJ2-7 TRBV6-1 - CASSIQGLNEQYF TGTGCCAGCAGTATTCAAGGGTTGAACGAGCAGTACTTC
- TRBJ1-2 TRBV9 - CASSGGSGYGYTF TGTGCCAGCAGCGGAGGCAGTGGCTATGGCTACACCTTC
TRBD1 TRBJ1-6 TRBV5-1 - CASSRQGLNSPLHF TGTGCCAGCAGCAGACAGGGCCTAAATTCACCCCTCCACTTT
TRBD1 TRBJ2-5 TRBV25-1 - CASSDPGQGIETQYF TGTGCCAGCAGTGATCCGGGACAGGGAATTGAGACCCAGTACTTC
- TRBJ2-6 TRBV5-1 - CASSPEGVARGANVLTF TGCGCCAGCAGCCCGGAGGGGGTGGCGCGGGGGGCCAACGTCCTGACTTTC
TRBD1 TRBJ2-5 TRBV5-1 - CASSLTGTAYQETQYF TGCGCCAGCAGCTTGACTGGGACAGCGTACCAAGAGACCCAGTACTTC
TRBD1 TRBJ1-5 TRBV19 - CASSTRDRVGQPQHF TGTGCCAGTAGTACCCGGGACAGGGTAGGACAGCCCCAGCATTTT
TRBD2 TRBJ2-2 TRBV4-2 - CASSLGTSGSIGELFF TGTGCCAGCAGCCTCGGGACTAGCGGGAGTATCGGGGAGCTGTTTTTT
TRBD1 TRBJ1-2 TRBV30 - CAWSVPQGVRGYTF TGTGCCTGGAGTGTACCCCAGGGGGTTAGGGGCTACACCTTC
- TRBJ2-1 TRBV7-7 - CASSPYVSSYNEQFF TGTGCTAGCAGCCCATACGTCAGCTCCTACAATGAGCAGTTCTTC
- TRBJ1-3 TRBV5-1 - CASSGTIGNTIYF TGCGCCAGCAGCGGAACGATAGGAAACACCATATATTTT
- TRBJ2-2 TRBV5-1 - CASSSGHTNTGELFF TGCGCCAGCAGCTCGGGACACACGAACACCGGGGAGCTGTTTTTT
- TRBJ2-3 TRBV7-9 - CASSRRRASSGADTQYF TGTGCCAGCAGCCGCCGTCGAGCTAGCAGTGGCGCAGATACGCAGTATTTT
- TRBJ1-1 TRBV12-5 - CASGLGRGDGGLGTEAFF TGTGCTAGTGGTTTGGGCCGAGGGGACGGCGGGTTGGGTACTGAAGCTTTCTTT
TRBD1 TRBJ1-6 TRBV10-2 - CASQGGTGIPLSSYNSPLHF TGCGCCAGCCAGGGGGGGACAGGGATACCCTTGAGCTCCTATAATTCACCCCTCCACTTT
TRBD2 TRBJ2-3 TRBV5-6 - CASRTGLASTDTQYF TGTGCCAGCAGAACGGGACTAGCGTCGACAGATACGCAGTATTTT
- TRBJ2-7 TRBV2 - CASSDDRKVYEQYF TGTGCCAGCAGTGATGACAGGAAGGTCTACGAGCAGTACTTC
TRBD2 TRBJ2-7 TRBV5-1 - CATSERGLSYEQYF TGCGCCACCTCCGAGCGGGGACTCTCCTACGAGCAGTACTTC
- TRBJ1-4 TRBV19 - CASSHRTHTNEKLFF TGTGCCAGTAGTCACAGGACACATACTAATGAAAAACTGTTTTTT
- TRBJ1-6 TRBV18 - CASSPRDGNSPLHF TGTGCCAGCTCACCTAGGGACGGTAATTCACCCCTCCACTTT
- TRBJ2-1 TRBV4-1 - CASSLTGGSYNEQFF TGCGCCAGCAGCCTAACCGGGGGCTCCTACAATGAGCAGTTCTTC